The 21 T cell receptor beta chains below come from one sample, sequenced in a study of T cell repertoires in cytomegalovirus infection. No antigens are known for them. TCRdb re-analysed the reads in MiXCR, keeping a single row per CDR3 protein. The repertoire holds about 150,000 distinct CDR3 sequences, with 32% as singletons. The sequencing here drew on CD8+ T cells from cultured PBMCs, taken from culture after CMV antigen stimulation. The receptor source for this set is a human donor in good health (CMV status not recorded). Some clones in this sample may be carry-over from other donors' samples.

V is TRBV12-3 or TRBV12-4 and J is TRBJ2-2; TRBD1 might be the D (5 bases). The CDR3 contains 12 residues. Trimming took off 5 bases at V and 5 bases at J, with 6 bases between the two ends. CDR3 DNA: TGTGCCAGCAGTAGGGGAACCGGGGAGCTGTTTTTT. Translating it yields CASSRGTGELFF.

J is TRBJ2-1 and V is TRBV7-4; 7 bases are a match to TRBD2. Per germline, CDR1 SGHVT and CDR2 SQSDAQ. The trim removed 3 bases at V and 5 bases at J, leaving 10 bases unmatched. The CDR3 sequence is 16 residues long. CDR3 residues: CASSFAAGLPNNEQFF. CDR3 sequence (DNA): TGTGCCAGCAGCTTTGCAGCGGGACTTCCTAACAATGAGCAGTTCTTC.

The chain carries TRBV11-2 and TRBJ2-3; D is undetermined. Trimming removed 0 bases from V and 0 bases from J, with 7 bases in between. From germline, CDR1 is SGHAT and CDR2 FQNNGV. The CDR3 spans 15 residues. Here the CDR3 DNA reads TGTGCCAGCAGCTTAGAGGCAGCTAGCACAGATACGCAGTATTTT. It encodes CASSLEAASTDTQYF.

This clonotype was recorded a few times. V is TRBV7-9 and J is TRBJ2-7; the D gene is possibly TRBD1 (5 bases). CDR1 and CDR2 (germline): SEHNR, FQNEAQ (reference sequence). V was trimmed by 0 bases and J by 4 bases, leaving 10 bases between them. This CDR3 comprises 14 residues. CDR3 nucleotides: TGTGCCAGCAGCTTAGCCCCAGGGTTGTACGAGCAGTACTTC. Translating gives CASSLAPGLYEQYF. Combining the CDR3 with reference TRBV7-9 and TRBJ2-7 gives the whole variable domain DTGVSQNPRHKITKRGQNVTFRCDPISEHNRLYWYRQTLGQGPEFLTYFQNEAQLEKSRLLSDRFSAERPKGSFSTLEIQRTEQGDSAMYLCASSLAPGLYEQYFGPGTRLTVT.

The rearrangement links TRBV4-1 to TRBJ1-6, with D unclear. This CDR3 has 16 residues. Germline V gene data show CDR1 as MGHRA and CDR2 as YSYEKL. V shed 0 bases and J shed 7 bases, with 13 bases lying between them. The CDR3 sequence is CASSQDPDGTNSPLHF. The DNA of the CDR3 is TGCGCCAGCAGCCAAGACCCGGACGGAACCAATTCACCCCTCCACTTT.

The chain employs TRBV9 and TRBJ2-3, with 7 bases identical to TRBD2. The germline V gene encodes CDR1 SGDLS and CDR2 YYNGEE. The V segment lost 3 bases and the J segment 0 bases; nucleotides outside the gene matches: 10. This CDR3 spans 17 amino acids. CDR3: CASSGPRSGASTDTQYF. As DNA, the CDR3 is TGTGCCAGCAGCGGACCGCGGAGCGGGGCTAGCACAGATACGCAGTATTTT.

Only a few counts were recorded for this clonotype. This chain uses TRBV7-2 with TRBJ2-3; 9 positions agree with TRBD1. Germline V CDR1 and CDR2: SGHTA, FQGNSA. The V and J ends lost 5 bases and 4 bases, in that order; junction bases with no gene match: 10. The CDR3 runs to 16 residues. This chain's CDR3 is CASSPLQGAQSDTQYF. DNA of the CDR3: TGTGCCAGCAGCCCGCTACAGGGGGCGCAATCAGATACGCAGTATTTT.

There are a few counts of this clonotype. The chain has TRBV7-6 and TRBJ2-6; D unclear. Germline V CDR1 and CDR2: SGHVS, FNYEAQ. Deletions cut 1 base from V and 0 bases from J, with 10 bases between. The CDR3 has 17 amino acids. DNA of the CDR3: TGTGCCAGCAGCTTAGTAGGGTTGGTCTCTGGGGCCAACGTCCTGACTTTC. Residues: CASSLVGLVSGANVLTF. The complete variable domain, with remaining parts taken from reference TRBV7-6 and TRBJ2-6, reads GAGVSQSPRYKVTKRGQDVALRCDPISGHVSLYWYRQALGQGPEFLTYFNYEAQQDKSGLPNDRFSAERPEGSISTLTIQRTEQRDSAMYRCASSLVGLVSGANVLTFGAGSRLTVL.

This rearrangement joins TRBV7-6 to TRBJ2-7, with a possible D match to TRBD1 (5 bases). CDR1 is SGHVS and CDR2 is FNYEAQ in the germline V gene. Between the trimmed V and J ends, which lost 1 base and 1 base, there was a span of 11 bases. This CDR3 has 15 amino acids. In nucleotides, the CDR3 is TGTGCCAGCAGCTTAGAAGGGGCCCCATCCTACGAGCAGTACTTC. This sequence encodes CASSLEGAPSYEQYF.

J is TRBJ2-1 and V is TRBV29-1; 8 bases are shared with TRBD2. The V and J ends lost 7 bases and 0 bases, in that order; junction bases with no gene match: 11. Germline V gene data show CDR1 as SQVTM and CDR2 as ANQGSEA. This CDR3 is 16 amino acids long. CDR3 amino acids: CSGDGSGDSSYNEQFF. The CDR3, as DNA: TGCAGCGGTGACGGTAGCGGGGATAGCTCCTACAATGAGCAGTTCTTC.

The CDR3 nucleotides are TGCGCCAGCAGCCAGGGGCTAGCGAATGAGCAGTTCTTC. Translated, it gives CASSQGLANEQFF. V usage is TRBV4-1 and J usage is TRBJ2-1, with D possibly matching TRBD2 (6 bases). Germline CDR1 and CDR2: MGHRA and YSYEKL. The CDR3 contains 13 residues. Trimming pared 3 bases from V and 7 bases from J, leaving 10 bases between.

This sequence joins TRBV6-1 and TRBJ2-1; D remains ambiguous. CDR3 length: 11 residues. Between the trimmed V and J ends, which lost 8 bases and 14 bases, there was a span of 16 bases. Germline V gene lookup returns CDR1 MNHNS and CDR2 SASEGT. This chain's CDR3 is CASEDPRVEFF. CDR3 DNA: TGTGCCAGCGAGGACCCCCGAGTGGAGTTCTTC.

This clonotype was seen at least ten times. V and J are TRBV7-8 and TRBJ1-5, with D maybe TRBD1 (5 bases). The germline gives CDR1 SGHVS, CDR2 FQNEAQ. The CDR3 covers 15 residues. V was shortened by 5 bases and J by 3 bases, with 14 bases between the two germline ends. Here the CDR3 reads CASSPGGQVNQPQHF. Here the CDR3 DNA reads TGTGCCAGCAGCCCCGGGGGTCAAGTCAATCAGCCCCAGCATTTT.

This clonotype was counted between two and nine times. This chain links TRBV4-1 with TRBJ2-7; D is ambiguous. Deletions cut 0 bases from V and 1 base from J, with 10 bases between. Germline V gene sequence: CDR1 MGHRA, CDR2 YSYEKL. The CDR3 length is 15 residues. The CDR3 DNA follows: TGCGCCAGCAGCCAAGAACGGCAGAAATCCTACGAGCAGTACTTC. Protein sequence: CASSQERQKSYEQYF.

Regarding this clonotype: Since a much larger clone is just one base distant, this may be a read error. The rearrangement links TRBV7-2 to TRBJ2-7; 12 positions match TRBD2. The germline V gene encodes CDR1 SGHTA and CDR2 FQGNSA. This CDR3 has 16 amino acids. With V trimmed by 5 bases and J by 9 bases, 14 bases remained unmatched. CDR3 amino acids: CASSQIRLAGAGVQYF. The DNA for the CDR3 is TGTGCCAGCAGCCAAATAAGACTAGCGGGGGCGGGGGTGCAGTACTTC.

The CDR3 loop reads CASSPELEGPRPDEKLFF. Written as DNA, the CDR3 is TGTGCCAGCAGTCCCGAGCTCGAGGGACCGCGACCCGATGAAAAACTGTTTTTT. The chain joins TRBV28 to TRBJ1-4; possible D gene TRBD1, 5 bases. Germline V gives CDR1 MDHEN, CDR2 SYDVKM. The CDR3 is made up of 18 amino acids. Trimming removed 5 bases from V and 6 bases from J, with 25 bases in between.

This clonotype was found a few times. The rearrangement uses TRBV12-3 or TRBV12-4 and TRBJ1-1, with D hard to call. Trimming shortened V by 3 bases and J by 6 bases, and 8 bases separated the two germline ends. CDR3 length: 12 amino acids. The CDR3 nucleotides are TGTGCCAGCAGTTTCTTCGGCGCTGAAGCTTTCTTT. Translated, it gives CASSFFGAEAFF.

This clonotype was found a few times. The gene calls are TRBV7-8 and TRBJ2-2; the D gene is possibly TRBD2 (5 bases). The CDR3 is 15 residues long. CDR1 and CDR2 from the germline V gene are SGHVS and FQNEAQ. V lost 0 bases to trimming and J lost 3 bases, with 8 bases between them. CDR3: CASSLAQADTGELFF. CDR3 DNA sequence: TGTGCCAGCAGCTTAGCGCAAGCGGACACCGGGGAGCTGTTTTTT.

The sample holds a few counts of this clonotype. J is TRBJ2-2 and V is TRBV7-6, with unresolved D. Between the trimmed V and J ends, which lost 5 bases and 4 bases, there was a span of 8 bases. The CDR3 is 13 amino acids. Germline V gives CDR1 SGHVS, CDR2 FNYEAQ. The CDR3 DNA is TGTGCCAGCAGCCCCCACCTCACCGGGGAGCTGTTTTTT. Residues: CASSPHLTGELFF.

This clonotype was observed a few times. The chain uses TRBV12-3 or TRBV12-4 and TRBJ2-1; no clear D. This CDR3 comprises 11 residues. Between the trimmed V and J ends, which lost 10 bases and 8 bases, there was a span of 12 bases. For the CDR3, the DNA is TGTGCCACCTTGACGAGGTATGAGCAGTTCTTC. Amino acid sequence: CATLTRYEQFF.

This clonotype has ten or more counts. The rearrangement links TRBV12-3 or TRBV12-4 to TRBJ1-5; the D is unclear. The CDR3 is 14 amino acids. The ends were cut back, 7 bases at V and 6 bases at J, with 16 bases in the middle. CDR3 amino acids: CASTLQGHSQPQHF. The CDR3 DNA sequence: TGTGCCAGCACCCTTCAAGGGCATAGTCAGCCCCAGCATTTT.